These T cell receptor beta chains were read from a single sample in a study of blood T cells in healthy people across ages. TCRdb re-called the 5' RACE reads through MiXCR, storing one row per CDR3 protein. The sample yields hundreds of thousands of distinct CDR3 sequences, 44% seen once. Sequencing was carried out using blood. Receptors originate from a man aged 55-75 years in good health. Each CDR3 is given with its conserved first and last residue. D genes are given only for firm matches. A row's size may be missing; if present it is once, few, many or a size class.

V: TRBV7-2
J: TRBJ2-7
size: few
D: NA
CDR3: CASRSAGGYEQYF
DNA: TGTGCCAGCAGGTCAGCAGGAGGTTACGAGCAGTACTTC

V: TRBV5-1
J: TRBJ2-1
size: NA
D: NA
CDR3: CASSLVGDPAGENNEQFF
DNA: TGCGCCAGCAGCTTGGTGGGAGATCCTGCGGGTGAAAACAATGAGCAGTTCTTC

V: TRBV7-2
J: TRBJ2-1
size: NA
D: NA
CDR3: CAMERLYNEQFF
DNA: TGTGCCATGGAGCGGCTATACAATGAGCAGTTCTTC

V: TRBV24-1
J: TRBJ1-2
size: NA
D: NA
CDR3: CATSDPLGGYGYTF
DNA: TGTGCCACCAGTGATCCGTTGGGGGGTTATGGCTACACCTTC

V: TRBV20-1
J: TRBJ2-2
size: NA
D: NA
CDR3: CSARVGAGELFF
DNA: TGCAGTGCTAGGGTGGGGGCCGGGGAGCTGTTTTTT

V: TRBV18
J: TRBJ2-5
size: NA
D: TRBD1
CDR3: CASSPVATGPGETQYF
DNA: TGTGCCAGCTCACCAGTGGCGACAGGGCCTGGGGAGACCCAGTACTTC

V: TRBV7-2
J: TRBJ2-7
size: NA
D: TRBD1
CDR3: CASSFQGAPYEQYF
DNA: TGTGCCAGCAGCTTCCAGGGGGCTCCCTACGAGCAGTACTTC

V: TRBV3-1
J: TRBJ1-1
size: NA
D: NA
CDR3: CASSLGRGAEAFF
DNA: TGTGCCAGCAGCCTCGGTAGGGGCGCTGAAGCTTTCTTT

V: TRBV7-2
J: TRBJ2-2
size: once
D: NA
CDR3: CASSFARGASRELFF
DNA: TGTGCCAGCAGCTTCGCCCGGGGGGCCTCCAGGGAGCTGTTTTTT

V: TRBV20-1
J: TRBJ2-1
size: NA
D: TRBD2
CDR3: CSARGGGAGNEQFF
DNA: TGCAGTGCTAGAGGCGGGGGGGCAGGGAATGAGCAGTTCTTC

V: TRBV7-9
J: TRBJ2-3
size: NA
D: NA
CDR3: CASSLSYGTDTQYF
DNA: TGTGCCAGCAGCTTATCATACGGCACAGATACGCAGTATTTT

V: TRBV7-9
J: TRBJ2-2
size: NA
D: NA
CDR3: CASSFDTLGTGELFF
DNA: TGTGCCAGCAGCTTTGATACCCTCGGCACCGGGGAGCTGTTTTTT

V: TRBV6-2/TRBV6-3
J: TRBJ1-5
size: NA
D: NA
CDR3: CASSYSNWDQPQHF
DNA: TGTGCCAGCAGTTACTCGAATTGGGATCAGCCCCAGCATTTT

V: TRBV7-2
J: TRBJ2-5
size: NA
D: NA
CDR3: CASSLPLGGTQYF
DNA: TGTGCCAGCAGCTTACCCCTAGGCGGGACCCAGTACTTC

V: TRBV14
J: TRBJ2-5
size: NA
D: NA
CDR3: CASSFIGQETQYF
DNA: TGTGCCAGCAGCTTTATCGGGCAAGAGACCCAGTACTTC

V: TRBV4-1
J: TRBJ2-1
size: NA
D: TRBD2
CDR3: CASSQSDLAGGNEQFF
DNA: TGCGCCAGCAGCCAATCAGACTTGGCGGGGGGGAATGAGCAGTTCTTC